This T cell receptor (beta chain) was captured by sequencing in a study of T cells after yellow fever vaccination. The overall study: Low-cell-number fractions underwent preparation using SMART-Seq v4 Ultra Low Input.

Comments on this clonotype: Its cognate antigen is unknown.

V lost 5 bases and J 2 bases, leaving 11 bases between the germline ends. The CDR3 contains 14 residues. The germline gives CDR1 SEHNR, CDR2 FQNEAQ (reference sequence). General study findings and limits: Abundant bulk-derived clonotypes could contaminate FACS-sorted repertoires. Overlap between CD4 and CD8 compartments was detected for a small share of clonotypes.

TCRdb ran MiXCR on the 5' RACE reads and lists one entry per CDR3 protein. The table has 100,000 to 150,000 distinct CDR3 sequences, roughly 9% seen once. Sample: CD8+ T cells sorted from PBMCs, taken on the day of the yellow fever booster vaccination. The V and J genes are TRBV7-9 and TRBJ2-3; D is perhaps TRBD1 (6 bases). This receptor was obtained from a man aged 18 to 29 who received the YFV17D yellow fever vaccine. This CDR3 reads CASSPGVHTDTQYF. CDR3 sequence (DNA): TGTGCCAGCAGCCCAGGGGTCCACACAGATACGCAGTATTTT.